These T cell receptor beta chains were read from a single sample in a study of T cell responses to AZD1222 COVID-19 vaccine. Generated by immunoSEQ multiplex PCR, the TCRdb table keeps only in-frame clones and is missing some. The table lists over 100,000 clones, roughly 86% of them singletons. The sequenced sample was peripheral blood, obtained on day 0 of MenACWY control vaccination. Receptors originate from an adult in good health. The CDR3 runs from the conserved cysteine through the conserved F or W. A D gene is named only where the DNA matches it firmly. Only some rows state a clone size, as once, few, many or a class for expanded clones.

d_call	v_call	cdr3_length	j_call	clone_size	cdr3_aa	cdr3_nt
TRBD1	TRBV30	15	TRBJ1-5	-	CAWSVKGQGYQPQHF	TGTGCCTGGAGTGTAAAGGGACAGGGGTATCAGCCCCAGCATTTT
-	TRBV10-1	11	TRBJ1-6	-	CASTPDRLTHF	TGCGCCAGCACTCCAGACAGATTAACCCACTTT
-	TRBV11-3	14	TRBJ2-1	-	CASSLAGVRNEQFF	TGTGCCAGCAGCTTAGCGGGAGTAAGGAATGAGCAGTTCTTC
TRBD1	TRBV28	14	TRBJ1-2	-	CASSDYRGRYGYTF	TGTGCCAGCAGTGACTACAGGGGTCGGTATGGCTACACCTTC
TRBD2	TRBV6-5	14	TRBJ2-5	-	CATRTSGQSPTQYF	TGTGCCACCCGGACTAGCGGCCAATCTCCGACCCAGTACTTC
-	TRBV2	12	TRBJ2-3	-	CASDQGTDTQYF	TGTGCCAGCGATCAGGGAACAGATACGCAGTATTTT
TRBD1	TRBV19	14	TRBJ1-2	-	CASTFRQGYLGYTF	TGTGCCAGTACCTTTCGACAGGGGTATCTGGGCTACACCTTC
TRBD1	TRBV7-8	15	TRBJ2-1	-	CASSLEGAAYNEQFF	TGTGCCAGCAGCTTAGAGGGGGCGGCGTACAATGAGCAGTTCTTC
-	TRBV2	14	TRBJ2-5	-	CASTLGTLQETQYF	TGTGCCAGCACTCTCGGGACTCTCCAAGAGACCCAGTACTTC
-	TRBV28	15	TRBJ1-1	-	CASIERAGVNTEAFF	TGTGCCAGCATAGAGAGGGCTGGGGTGAACACTGAAGCTTTCTTT
-	TRBV12-3/TRBV12-4	13	TRBJ1-2	-	CASSTSRGYGYTF	TGTGCCAGCAGTACCTCCAGGGGCTATGGCTACACCTTC
-	TRBV24-1	12	TRBJ1-5	-	CATSDLGQPQHF	TGTGCCACCAGTGATTTAGGTCAGCCCCAGCATTTT
-	TRBV2	15	TRBJ1-5	-	CASSFSSRGNQPQHF	TGTGCCAGCAGTTTTTCCTCCAGGGGCAATCAGCCCCAGCATTTT
-	TRBV7-8	18	TRBJ2-7	once	CASSLEASFEGSSYEQYF	TGTGCCAGCAGCCTGGAGGCTAGCTTTGAAGGTAGCTCCTACGAGCAGTACTTC
TRBD1	TRBV7-2	16	TRBJ1-6	-	CASSLGGTGMNSPLHF	TGTGCCAGCAGCTTAGGAGGGACAGGAATGAATTCACCCCTCCACTTT
-	TRBV7-2	15	TRBJ1-4	-	CASSAGVGGRRKLFF	TGTGCCAGCAGCGCCGGGGTTGGGGGTCGGAGGAAACTGTTTTTT
TRBD1	TRBV2	13	TRBJ1-6	-	CASWGQGNSPLHF	TGTGCCAGCTGGGGACAGGGCAATTCACCCCTCCACTTT
-	TRBV9	14	TRBJ2-5	-	CASSPAQIQETQYF	TGTGCCAGCAGCCCAGCACAGATCCAAGAGACCCAGTACTTC
TRBD2	TRBV4-2	15	TRBJ2-2	few	CASSQPTSATGELFF	TGTGCCAGCAGCCAACCGACTAGCGCCACCGGGGAGCTGTTTTTT
-	TRBV2	13	TRBJ1-1	-	CASEIDGPTEAFF	TGTGCCAGCGAGATTGACGGTCCCACTGAAGCTTTCTTT
-	TRBV9	16	TRBJ2-7	-	CASSVRDSMTSLEQYF	TGTGCCAGCAGCGTCCGGGACAGCATGACTAGTTTAGAGCAGTACTTC
-	TRBV2	13	TRBJ2-7	-	CASLARQTYEQYF	TGTGCCAGCCTCGCCCGACAGACCTACGAGCAGTACTTC
-	TRBV3-1/TRBV3-2	14	TRBJ1-1	-	CASSPYRDDTEAFF	TGTGCCAGCAGCCCATACAGGGACGACACTGAAGCTTTCTTT
-	TRBV19	14	TRBJ1-5	-	CASSIVGANQPQHF	TGTGCCAGTAGTATAGTGGGAGCCAATCAGCCCCAGCATTTT
TRBD1	TRBV5-1	13	TRBJ1-2	-	CASSRTGVYGYTF	TGCGCCAGCAGCCGGACAGGGGTCTATGGCTACACCTTC
-	TRBV3-1/TRBV3-2	14	TRBJ1-5	-	CASSQWGDNQPQHF	TGTGCCAGCAGCCAGTGGGGGGACAATCAGCCCCAGCATTTT
TRBD1	TRBV19	14	TRBJ1-4	few	CASSMGQGDEKLFF	TGTGCCAGTAGTATGGGCCAGGGGGATGAAAAACTGTTTTTT
-	TRBV18	14	TRBJ1-2	once	CASSPAQTNYGYTF	TGTGCCAGCTCACCAGCACAGACTAACTATGGCTACACCTTC
-	TRBV28	15	TRBJ1-5	-	CASSRVFGGWQPQHF	TGTGCCAGCAGCCGAGTTTTCGGGGGCTGGCAGCCCCAGCATTTT
-	TRBV6-5	12	TRBJ1-3	medium-sized	CASHSSGNTIYF	TGTGCCAGCCACAGCTCTGGAAACACCATATATTTT
TRBD1	TRBV7-2	13	TRBJ1-5	-	CASSAWTGSSQHF	TGTGCCAGCAGCGCATGGACAGGGTCTTCCCAGCATTTT
-	TRBV29-1	12	TRBJ2-2	once	CSVEDGTGELFF	TGCAGCGTTGAAGATGGAACCGGGGAGCTGTTTTTT
TRBD1	TRBV19	15	TRBJ2-7	-	CASSPGQTLSYEQYF	TGTGCCAGTAGCCCGGGACAGACGCTTTCCTACGAGCAGTACTTC
-	TRBV19	15	TRBJ2-1	-	CASRTRQGGYNEQFF	TGTGCCAGTAGGACACGACAGGGAGGCTACAATGAGCAGTTCTTC
TRBD2	TRBV18	17	TRBJ2-3	-	CASSPTGQRGGSDTQYF	TGTGCCAGCTCACCAACCGGCCAGCGGGGAGGCTCAGATACGCAGTATTTT
TRBD2	TRBV24-1	14	TRBJ2-1	-	CATSVSSGSNEQFF	TGTGCCACCAGTGTGTCTAGCGGGAGCAATGAGCAGTTCTTC
TRBD1	TRBV27	15	TRBJ1-6	-	CASRPGTGWDSPLHF	TGTGCCAGCAGACCGGGGACAGGGTGGGATTCACCCCTCCACTTT
-	TRBV15	17	TRBJ1-5	-	CATSRDRGVGSNQPQHF	TGTGCCACCAGCAGAGATAGGGGTGTAGGAAGCAATCAGCCCCAGCATTTT
TRBD2	TRBV28	15	TRBJ2-3	-	CASDRGLAGPDTQYF	TGTGCCAGCGACCGGGGACTAGCGGGTCCAGATACGCAGTATTTT
-	TRBV6-2/TRBV6-3	19	TRBJ2-1	-	CASSYSTGALSKRLNEQFF	TGTGCCAGCAGTTACTCGACGGGGGCGTTGTCCAAACGGCTTAATGAGCAGTTCTTC
-	TRBV11-3	16	TRBJ2-2	-	CASSLGLGANTGELFF	TGTGCCAGCAGCTTAGGCTTAGGGGCGAACACCGGGGAGCTGTTTTTT
-	TRBV9	14	TRBJ2-1	-	CASSVGDFLNEQFF	TGTGCCAGCAGCGTAGGGGATTTCCTCAATGAGCAGTTCTTC
-	TRBV2	13	TRBJ1-2	-	CASRGGEDYGYTF	TGTGCCAGCAGAGGAGGGGAGGACTATGGCTACACCTTC
-	TRBV3-1/TRBV3-2	15	TRBJ1-5	-	CASSQDSAGAQPQHF	TGTGCCAGCAGCCAAGATTCGGCAGGGGCCCAGCCCCAGCATTTT
-	TRBV30	13	TRBJ2-7	once	CAWNSNLPYEQYF	TGTGCCTGGAACAGTAACCTCCCCTACGAGCAGTACTTC